This T cell receptor (beta chain) was recovered during a study of early T cells in non-severe SARS-CoV-2 infection. About the research overall: Chains were unpaired, as sequencing was done on bulk RNA from unsorted whole blood.

Each cDNA molecule carried a unique molecular identifier. TCRdb ran MiXCR on the 5' RACE reads and lists one entry per CDR3 protein. The sample holds 60,000 to 75,000 distinct CDR3 sequences; roughly an eighth are singletons and the top ten take 5.7%. With respect to this clonotype: Its antigen is unknown.

Per the germline V gene, CDR1 is SGHAT and CDR2 is FQNNGV. V lost 5 bases to trimming and J lost 2 bases, with 13 bases between them. This CDR3 spans 15 amino acids. Whole-study findings and limits: Matching results from VDJdb favored anti-spike CD8 responses, leaving private and CD4 specificities undetected.

Sequences were derived from whole blood, sampled at baseline. This chain links TRBV11-2 with TRBJ1-5, with D unresolved. The receptor comes from an adult who was a healthcare worker with PCR-confirmed SARS-CoV-2 infection or an uninfected control (not recorded which). The DNA of the CDR3 is TGTGCCAGCAGCAACAGACCCGGAGGCAATCAGCCCCAGCATTTT. Protein sequence: CASSNRPGGNQPQHF. The full variable domain, in which reference TRBV11-2 and TRBJ1-5 provide the parts outside the CDR3, is EAGVAQSPRYKIIEKRQSVAFWCNPISGHATLYWYQQILGQGPKLLIQFQNNGVVDDSQLPKDRFSAERLKGVDSTLKIQPAKLEDSAVYLCASSNRPGGNQPQHFGDGTRLSIL.